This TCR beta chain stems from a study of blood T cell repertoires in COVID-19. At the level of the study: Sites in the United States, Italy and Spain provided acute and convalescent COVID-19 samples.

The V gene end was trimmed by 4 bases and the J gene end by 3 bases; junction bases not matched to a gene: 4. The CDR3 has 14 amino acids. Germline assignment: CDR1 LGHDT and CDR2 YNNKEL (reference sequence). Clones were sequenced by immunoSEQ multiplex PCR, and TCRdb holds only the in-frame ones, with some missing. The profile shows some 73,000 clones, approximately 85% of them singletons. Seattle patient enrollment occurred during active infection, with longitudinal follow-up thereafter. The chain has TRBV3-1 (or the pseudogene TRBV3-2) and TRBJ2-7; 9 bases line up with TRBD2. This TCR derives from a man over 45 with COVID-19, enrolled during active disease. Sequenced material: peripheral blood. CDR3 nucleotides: TGTGCCAGCAGCCGTGTTAGCGGGAGCTACGAGCAGTACTTC. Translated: CASSRVSGSYEQYF.